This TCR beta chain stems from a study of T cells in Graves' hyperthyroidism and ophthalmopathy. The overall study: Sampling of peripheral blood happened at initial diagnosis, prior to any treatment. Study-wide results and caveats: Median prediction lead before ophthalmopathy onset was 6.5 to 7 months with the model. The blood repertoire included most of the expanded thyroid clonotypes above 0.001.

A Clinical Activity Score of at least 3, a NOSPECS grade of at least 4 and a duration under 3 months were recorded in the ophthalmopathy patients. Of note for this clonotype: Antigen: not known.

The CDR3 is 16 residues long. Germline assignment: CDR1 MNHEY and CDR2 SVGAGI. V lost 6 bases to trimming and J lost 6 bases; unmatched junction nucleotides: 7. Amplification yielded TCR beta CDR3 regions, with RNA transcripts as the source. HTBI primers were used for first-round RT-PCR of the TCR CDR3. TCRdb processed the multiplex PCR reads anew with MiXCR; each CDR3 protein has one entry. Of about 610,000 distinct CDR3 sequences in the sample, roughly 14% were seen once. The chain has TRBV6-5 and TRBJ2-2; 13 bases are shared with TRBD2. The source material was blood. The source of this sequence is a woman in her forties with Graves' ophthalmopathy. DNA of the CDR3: TGTGCCAGCAGCTACGGACTAGCGGGAGTCCCCGGGGAGCTGTTTTTT. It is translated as CASSYGLAGVPGELFF.